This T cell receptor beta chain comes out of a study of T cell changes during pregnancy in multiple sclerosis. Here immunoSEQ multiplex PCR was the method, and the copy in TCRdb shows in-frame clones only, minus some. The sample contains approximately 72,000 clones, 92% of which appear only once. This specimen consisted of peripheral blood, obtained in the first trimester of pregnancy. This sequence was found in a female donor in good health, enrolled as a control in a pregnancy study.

The CDR3 bases are TGTGCCAGCAGGGAGATTAGCTCCTACAATGAGCAGTTCTTC. Translation gives CASREISSYNEQFF. The J gene is TRBJ2-1, the V gene TRBV6-1, with D unresolved. CDR1 and CDR2 from the germline V gene are MNHNS and SASEGT. Trimming removed 6 bases at V and 0 bases at J, with 9 bases between. The CDR3 extends over 14 amino acids.